This TCR beta chain was recorded in a study of identical twins. TCRdb reprocessed the 5' RACE reads via MiXCR and lists one record per CDR3 protein. This table has roughly 570,000 distinct CDR3 sequences, around 9.6% appearing once. Study observations and caveats: Alpha sequences that were out-of-frame and twin-shared showed an excess of low generation probability. Fewer insertions marked abundant cord blood beta clonotypes; young adult naive trended weakly, memory not at all.

This clonotype has only a few counts. The antigen remains undetermined. Germline trimming cut 4 bases from V and 2 bases from J; bases unmatched to any gene: 12. CDR1 and CDR2 from the germline V gene are PRHDT and FYEKMQ (reference sequence). There are 17 residues in the CDR3. This sample also belongs to another study, concerning yellow fever vaccine responses in identical twins.

The clonotype comes from a woman younger than 30 in good health. The chain carries TRBV13 and TRBJ2-7; 9 bases map to TRBD2. The sample consisted of PBMCs. The CDR3 reads CASSSTRASGVTYEQYF. CDR3 nucleotide sequence: TGTGCCAGCAGCTCTACCAGGGCTAGCGGGGTTACCTACGAGCAGTACTTC. Full variable domain (rest looked up from reference TRBV13 and TRBJ2-7): AAGVIQSPRHLIKEKRETATLKCYPIPRHDTVYWYQQGPGQDPQFLISFYEKMQSDKGSIPDRFSAQQFSDYHSELNMSSLELGDSALYFCASSSTRASGVTYEQYFGPGTRLTVT.